One and the same sample provided the 22 T cell receptor beta chains below, sequenced in a study of cytotoxic CD8 clonotypes in ibrutinib-treated CLL. Profiled with immunoSEQ multiplex PCR; TCRdb holds only in-frame clones, not every one. The repertoire holds around 160,000 clones, with roughly 90% as singletons. The sample was PBMCs, taken at disease progression, from a patient treated with ibrutinib. These receptors were taken from a human donor with chronic lymphocytic leukemia.

By share, this clone counts as medium-sized. The same CDR3 can be traced to other DNA sequences in this sample. The chain has TRBV10-3 and TRBJ1-1; D may be TRBD1 (6 bases). This CDR3 has 12 amino acids. The V gene lost 2 bases and the J gene lost 5 bases, with 6 bases spanning the gap. From germline, CDR1 is ENHRY and CDR2 SYGVKD. This CDR3 reads CAISETGTEAFF. CDR3 sequence (DNA): TGTGCCATCAGTGAGACAGGGACTGAAGCTTTCTTT.

This chain connects TRBV7-9 to TRBJ1-1; 7 bases align to TRBD1. CDR1 is SEHNR, CDR2 FQNEAQ, per germline (reference sequence). CDR3 size: 12 residues. V gave up 6 bases and J gave up 7 bases; unmatched junction bases: 5. The CDR3 sequence: CASSQQGIEAFF. DNA of the CDR3: TGTGCCAGCAGTCAACAGGGGATTGAAGCTTTCTTT.

V usage is TRBV6-6 and J usage is TRBJ1-5; possible D gene TRBD1, 6 bases. The CDR3 is 15 amino acids. V was shortened by 5 bases and J by 2 bases, with 13 bases between the two germline ends. Germline CDR1 is MNHNY and CDR2 is SVGAGI (reference sequence). CDR3: CASSDGTSRNQPQHF. CDR3 DNA sequence: TGTGCCAGCAGTGACGGGACAAGTCGCAATCAGCCCCAGCATTTT.

V gene TRBV14 combines with J gene TRBJ2-2, with 9 bases matching TRBD1. Germline trimming cut 4 bases from V and 1 base from J; bases unmatched to any gene: 4. The CDR3 runs to 16 residues. From germline, CDR1 is SGHDN and CDR2 FVKESK. DNA for the CDR3: TGTGCCAGCAGCCCCCCGACAGGGGGGAACACCGGGGAGCTGTTTTTT. Encoded protein: CASSPPTGGNTGELFF.

V and J are TRBV21-1 and TRBJ2-5. TRBV21-1 is described as a pseudogene. The CDR3 is 15 amino acids. The CDR3 protein is CASSKWGRQRETQYF. In DNA, the CDR3 is TGTGCCAGCAGCAAATGGGGGAGACAACGGGAGACCCAGTACTTC.

This rearrangement joins TRBV27 to TRBJ1-2, with a tentative D call TRBD1 (5 bases). The CDR3 is 17 amino acids. V was pared by 5 bases and J by 1 base, with 20 bases between. Germline loops: CDR1 MNHEY, CDR2 SMNVEV (reference sequence). Here the CDR3 DNA reads TGTGCCAGCAGTCCATACACGACAGAGAAAGTTAACTATGGCTACACCTTC. Translating gives CASSPYTTEKVNYGYTF.

This CDR3 is CASSPGTGEQYF. In DNA form, the CDR3 reads TGTGCCAGTAGTCCGGGGACAGGGGAGCAGTACTTC. This chain connects TRBV19 to TRBJ2-7, with 9 bases that match TRBD1. The CDR3 spans 12 residues. The J segment lost 7 bases and the V segment lost 5 bases, leaving 3 bases of the junction unmatched. Germline V gene lookup returns CDR1 LNHDA and CDR2 SQIVND (reference sequence). The full variable domain, in which reference TRBV19 and TRBJ2-7 provide the parts outside the CDR3, is DGGITQSPKYLFRKEGQNVTLSCEQNLNHDAMYWYRQDPGQGLRLIYYSQIVNDFQKGDIAEGYSVSREKKESFPLTVTSAQKNPTAFYLCASSPGTGEQYFGPGTRLTVT.

This clone was recorded only once. The chain links TRBV6-4 to TRBJ2-7, with 7 bases matching TRBD1. Germline V lookup: CDR1 MRHNA, CDR2 SNTAGT. The V and J ends lost 1 base and 0 bases, in that order; junction bases with no gene match: 21. This CDR3 is 21 amino acids long. CDR3 DNA sequence: TGTGCCAGCAGTGACTTGCCGGGACAGTCGGGACGCAGATTAAGCTCCTACGAGCAGTACTTC. Translating it yields CASSDLPGQSGRRLSSYEQYF.

The rearrangement uses TRBV5-1 and TRBJ2-7; TRBD1 matches 7 bases. Looked up from germline, CDR1 is SGHRS and CDR2 is YFSETQ. This CDR3 comprises 13 residues. Trimming took 5 bases from V and 1 from J; bases not matched to a gene: 3. This CDR3 is CASSPGGSYEQYF. The CDR3 DNA follows: TGCGCCAGCAGTCCAGGGGGATCCTACGAGCAGTACTTC.

The chain employs TRBV5-8 and TRBJ2-7; 8 bases match TRBD2. Germline assignment: CDR1 SGHTS and CDR2 YDEGEE. This CDR3 region has 17 residues. With V trimmed by 4 bases and J by 2 bases, 14 bases remained unmatched. CDR3 in amino acids: CASSAPYKAGEPYEQYF. Here the CDR3 DNA reads TGTGCCAGCAGCGCCCCGTATAAAGCGGGGGAACCCTACGAGCAGTACTTC.

The rearrangement links TRBV2 to TRBJ2-7; 8 bases are shared with TRBD1. Germline V gives CDR1 SNHLY, CDR2 FYNNEI. The length of the CDR3 is 15 residues. With V trimmed by 8 bases and J by 1 base, 10 bases remained unmatched. DNA of the CDR3: TGTGCCAGCCCCCTCGACAGGGGTCGATCCTACGAGCAGTACTTC. Protein product: CASPLDRGRSYEQYF. Using reference TRBV2 and TRBJ2-7 for the parts outside the CDR3, the full variable domain is EPEVTQTPSHQVTQMGQEVILRCVPISNHLYFYWYRQILGQKVEFLVSFYNNEISEKSEIFDDQFSVERPDGSNFTLKIRSTKLEDSAMYFCASPLDRGRSYEQYFGPGTRLTVT.

This chain joins TRBV9 and TRBJ2-1; 13 bases match TRBD2. Losses at the gene ends were 2 bases for V and 5 bases for J; bases not matched to a gene: 13. Germline CDR1 is SGDLS and CDR2 is YYNGEE. The CDR3 consists of 19 residues. This chain's CDR3 is CASSVGLAGVKGQHNEQFF. CDR3 bases: TGTGCCAGCAGCGTCGGACTAGCGGGAGTCAAGGGCCAACACAATGAGCAGTTCTTC. Complete variable domain (other parts from reference TRBV9 and TRBJ2-1): DSGVTQTPKHLITATGQRVTLRCSPRSGDLSVYWYQQSLDQGLQFLIQYYNGEERAKGNILERFSAQQFPDLHSELNLSSLELGDSALYFCASSVGLAGVKGQHNEQFFGPGTRLTVL.

The J gene is TRBJ2-5, the V gene TRBV19, with a tentative D call TRBD2 (7 bases). CDR3 size: 16 residues. Germline V gives CDR1 LNHDA, CDR2 SQIVND (reference sequence). Trimming removed 5 bases from V and 3 bases from J, with 19 bases in between. CDR3 DNA: TGTGCCAGTAGTCTCACCTCGGGGGGCCGGGAAGAGACCCAGTACTTC. It translates to CASSLTSGGREETQYF.

V is TRBV11-2 and J is TRBJ2-3; 9 positions match TRBD2. Germline values: CDR1 SGHAT, CDR2 FQNNGV. The trim removed 5 bases at V and 5 bases at J, leaving 8 bases unmatched. The CDR3 runs to 15 residues. CDR3 bases: TGTGCCAGCAGCCGGGGGGGACTAGCCGGAGATACGCAGTATTTT. This translates into CASSRGGLAGDTQYF.

This rearrangement joins TRBV6-1 to TRBJ2-1; D could derive from TRBD1 or TRBD2 (5 bases each). With 5 bases removed from V and 5 bases from J, the gap between germline ends came to 13 bases. Germline CDR1 MNHNS, CDR2 SASEGT. The CDR3 loop spans 14 amino acids. As DNA, the CDR3 is TGTGCCAGCAGTAAAACCGGGACCAACAATGAGCAGTTCTTC. This sequence encodes CASSKTGTNNEQFF.

The V gene is TRBV19, the J gene TRBJ2-2, with D perhaps matching TRBD2 (6 bases). CDR1 is LNHDA and CDR2 is SQIVND in the germline V gene (reference sequence). CDR3 length: 15 residues. Between the trimmed V and J ends, which lost 4 bases and 3 bases, there was a span of 12 bases. The chain's CDR3 is CASSRGLPYTGELFF. The CDR3 DNA is TGTGCCAGTAGTAGGGGACTGCCGTACACCGGGGAGCTGTTTTTT.

The V and J genes are TRBV6-5 and TRBJ1-2; no reliable D call. The CDR3 length is 15 residues. V was pared by 2 bases and J by 5 bases, with 15 bases between. The germline V gene has CDR1 MNHEY and CDR2 SVGAGI. The CDR3 spells CASSYGVPQTYGYTF. The CDR3 coding sequence is TGTGCCAGCAGTTACGGCGTCCCACAGACATATGGCTACACCTTC.

The chain recombines TRBV5-1 with TRBJ1-1; D is unresolved. CDR1 SGHRS and CDR2 YFSETQ come from the germline V gene. The CDR3 has 16 amino acids. Trimming removed 4 bases from V and 1 base from J, with 17 bases in between. The CDR3 nucleotides read TGCGCCAGCAGCGCGCGTACCGGAGCAGCGAACACTGAAGCTTTCTTT. Translating gives CASSARTGAANTEAFF.

The V and J genes are TRBV9 and TRBJ2-7; D gene unclear. Per germline, CDR1 SGDLS and CDR2 YYNGEE. This CDR3 has 13 residues. V was shortened by 0 bases and J by 3 bases, with 7 bases between the two germline ends. CDR3 sequence (DNA): TGTGCCAGCAGCGTAGGAGGCATCTACGAGCAGTACTTC. This gives the protein CASSVGGIYEQYF.

This clone was seen just once. The CDR3 sequence is CASSPEGRPYYNEQFF. In nucleotides, the CDR3 is TGTGCCAGCAGCCCGGAAGGGAGGCCTTACTACAATGAGCAGTTCTTC. V is TRBV9 and J is TRBJ2-1, with a weak D call TRBD2 (6 bases). Germline CDR1 and CDR2: SGDLS and YYNGEE. With 4 bases removed from V and 3 bases from J, the gap between germline ends came to 17 bases. The CDR3 has 16 residues.

The chain is built from TRBV9 and TRBJ1-2; D is perhaps TRBD1 (6 bases). Germline lookup yields CDR1 SGDLS and CDR2 YYNGEE. The CDR3 totals 15 residues. With 4 bases removed from V and 0 bases from J, the gap between germline ends came to 13 bases. In DNA form, the CDR3 reads TGTGCCAGCAGCACCTGGGGGGCGGCTAACTATGGCTACACCTTC. The encoded protein is CASSTWGAANYGYTF.

This chain uses TRBV6-5 with TRBJ1-2; a possible D gene is TRBD1 (6 bases). Germline CDR1 is MNHEY and CDR2 is SVGAGI. This CDR3 is 15 amino acids long. V was trimmed by 6 bases and J by 4 bases, leaving 18 bases between them. The CDR3 DNA is TGTGCCAGCAGCCTTGACAGGCCTACCGCCTATGGCTACACCTTC. It translates to CASSLDRPTAYGYTF.